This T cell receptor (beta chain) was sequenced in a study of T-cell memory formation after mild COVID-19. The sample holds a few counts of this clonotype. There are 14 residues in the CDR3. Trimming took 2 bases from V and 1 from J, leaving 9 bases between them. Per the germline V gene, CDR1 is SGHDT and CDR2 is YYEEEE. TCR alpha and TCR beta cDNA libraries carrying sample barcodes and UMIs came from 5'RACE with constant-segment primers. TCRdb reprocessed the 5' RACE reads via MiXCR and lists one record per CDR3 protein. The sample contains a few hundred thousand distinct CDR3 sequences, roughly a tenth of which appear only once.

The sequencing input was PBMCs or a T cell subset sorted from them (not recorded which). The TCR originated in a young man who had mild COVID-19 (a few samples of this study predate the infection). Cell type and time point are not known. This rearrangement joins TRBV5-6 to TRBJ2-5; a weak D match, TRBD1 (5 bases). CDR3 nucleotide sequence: TGTGCCAGCAGCTTTGGGGCCACCCAAGAGACCCAGTACTTC. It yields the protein CASSFGATQETQYF. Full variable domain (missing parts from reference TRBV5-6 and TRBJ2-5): DAGVTQSPTHLIKTRGQQVTLRCSPKSGHDTVSWYQQALGQGPQFIFQYYEEEERQRGNFPDRFSGHQFPNYSSELNVNALLLGDSALYLCASSFGATQETQYFGPGTRLLVL.